This note documents a single TCR beta chain sequence. What it recognizes is unknown. These data originate in a study of T-cell memory formation after mild COVID-19. Overall study context: TCR clusters were largely donor specific.

Study-level findings and limits: Pre-infection memory contained some responding clones, which suggested that cross-reactive memory had joined. Confirmation of SARS-CoV-2 specificity was lacking for second-wave clones peaking day 37. While clones contracting from day 15 to 85 were balanced between CD4 and CD8, later expanders leaned CD4+.

TCRdb reprocessed the 5' RACE reads via MiXCR and lists one record per CDR3 protein. This table has about 500,000 distinct CDR3 sequences, around 21% appearing once. In germline, CDR1 is MNHEY, CDR2 SMNVEV (reference sequence). The V segment lost 5 bases and the J segment 2 bases; nucleotides outside the gene matches: 9. This CDR3 is built from 17 residues. The chain carries TRBV27 and TRBJ2-5, with 12 bases lining up with TRBD2. This TCR was sampled from an adult woman who had mild COVID-19 (a few samples of this study predate the infection). Cell type and time point are not known. Sequencing used PBMCs or a T cell subset sorted from them (not recorded which). The CDR3 DNA reads as TGTGCCAGCAGTCCGACTAGCGGGGGAAACTATCAAGAGACCCAGTACTTC. Translation: CASSPTSGGNYQETQYF.